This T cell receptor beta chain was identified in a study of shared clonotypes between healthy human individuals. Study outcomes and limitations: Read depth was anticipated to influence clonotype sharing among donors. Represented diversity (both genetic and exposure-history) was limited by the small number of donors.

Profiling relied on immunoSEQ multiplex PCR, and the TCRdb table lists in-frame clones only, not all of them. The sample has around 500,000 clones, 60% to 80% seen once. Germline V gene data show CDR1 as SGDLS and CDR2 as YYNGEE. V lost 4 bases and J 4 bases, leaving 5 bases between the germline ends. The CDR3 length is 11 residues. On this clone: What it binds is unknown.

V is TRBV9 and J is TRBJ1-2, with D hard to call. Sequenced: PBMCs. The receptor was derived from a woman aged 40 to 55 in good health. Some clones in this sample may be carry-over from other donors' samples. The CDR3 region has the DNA TGTGCCAGCAGCCAAGGCTATGGCTACACCTTC. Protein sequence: CASSQGYGYTF.